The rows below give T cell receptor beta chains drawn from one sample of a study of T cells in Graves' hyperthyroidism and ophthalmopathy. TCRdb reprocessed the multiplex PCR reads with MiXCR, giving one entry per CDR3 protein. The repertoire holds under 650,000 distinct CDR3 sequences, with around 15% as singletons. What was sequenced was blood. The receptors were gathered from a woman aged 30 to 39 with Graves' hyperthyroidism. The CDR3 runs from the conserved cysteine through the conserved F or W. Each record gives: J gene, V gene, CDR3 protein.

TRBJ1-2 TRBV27 CASSYRDGPGYTF
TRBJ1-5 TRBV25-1 CASSARSGGNQPQHF
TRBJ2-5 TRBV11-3 CASSPWDTQETQYF
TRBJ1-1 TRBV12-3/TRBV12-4 CASSLLLRDRNTEAFF
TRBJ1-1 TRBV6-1 CASSGSLTPGTGGFMNTEAFF
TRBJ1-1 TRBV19 CASSWGSQNTEAFF
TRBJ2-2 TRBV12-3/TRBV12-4 CASRLGQSGELFF
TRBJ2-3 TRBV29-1 CSGCRDTFRTDTQYF
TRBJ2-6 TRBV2 CASRGAGANVLTF
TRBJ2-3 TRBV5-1 CASSRGQRTDTQYF
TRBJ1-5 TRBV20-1 CSARDLARGGNQPQHF
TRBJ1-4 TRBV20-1 CSARDGTGGFF
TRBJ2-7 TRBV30 CAWSVDSRPKTYEQYF
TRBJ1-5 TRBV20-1 CSAIEGNQPQHF
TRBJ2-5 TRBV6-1 CASSGRRGARWETQYF
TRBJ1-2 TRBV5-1 CASGARTGGEGYTF
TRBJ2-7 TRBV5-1 CASRRREVPYEQYF
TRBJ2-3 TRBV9 CASSLITTDTQYF
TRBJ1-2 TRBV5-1 CASSPEGNYGYTF
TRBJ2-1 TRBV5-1 CASSQIQGYEQFF
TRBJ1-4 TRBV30 CAWTRVGEKLFF
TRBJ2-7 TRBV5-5 CASIWGQVPYEQYF
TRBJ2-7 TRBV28 CASNQDREQYF
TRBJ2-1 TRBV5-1 CASSLGDRENNEQFF
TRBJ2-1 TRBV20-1 CSARARGSYNEQFF
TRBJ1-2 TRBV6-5 CASSYSGTGNGYTF